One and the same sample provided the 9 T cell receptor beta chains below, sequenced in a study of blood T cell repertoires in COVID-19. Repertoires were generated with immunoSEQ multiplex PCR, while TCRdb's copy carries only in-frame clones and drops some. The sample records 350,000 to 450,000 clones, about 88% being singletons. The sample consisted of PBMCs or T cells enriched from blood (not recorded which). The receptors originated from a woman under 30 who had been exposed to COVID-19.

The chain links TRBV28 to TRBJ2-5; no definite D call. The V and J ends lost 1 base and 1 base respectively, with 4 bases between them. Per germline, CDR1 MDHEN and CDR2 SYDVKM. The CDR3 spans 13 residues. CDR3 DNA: TGTGCCAGCAGTTTATTTCTCCAAGAGACCCAGTACTTC. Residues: CASSLFLQETQYF.

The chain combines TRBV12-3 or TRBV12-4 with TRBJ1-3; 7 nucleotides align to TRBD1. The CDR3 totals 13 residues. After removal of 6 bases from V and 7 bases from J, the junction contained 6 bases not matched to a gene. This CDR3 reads CASSEQGTNTIYF. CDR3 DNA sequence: TGTGCCAGCAGCGAACAGGGGACGAACACCATATATTTT.

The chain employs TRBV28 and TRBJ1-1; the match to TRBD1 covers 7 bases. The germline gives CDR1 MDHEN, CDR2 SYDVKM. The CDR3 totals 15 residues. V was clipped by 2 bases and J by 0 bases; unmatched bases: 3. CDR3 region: CASSLQGEVNTEAFF. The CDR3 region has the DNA TGTGCCAGCAGTTTACAGGGGGAGGTGAACACTGAAGCTTTCTTT.

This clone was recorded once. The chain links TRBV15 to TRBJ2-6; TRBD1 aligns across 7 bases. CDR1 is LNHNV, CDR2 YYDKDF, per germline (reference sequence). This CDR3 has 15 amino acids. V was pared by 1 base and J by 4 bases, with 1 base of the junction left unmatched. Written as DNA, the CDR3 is TGTGCCACCAGCAGAGCAGGGGGAGGGGCCAACGTCCTGACTTTC. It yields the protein CATSRAGGGANVLTF.

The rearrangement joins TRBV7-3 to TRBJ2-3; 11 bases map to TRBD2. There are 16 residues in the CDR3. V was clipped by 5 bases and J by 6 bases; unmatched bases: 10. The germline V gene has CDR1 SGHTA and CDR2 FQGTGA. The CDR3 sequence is CASSALLAGGGDTQYF. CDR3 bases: TGTGCCAGCAGCGCCCTCCTAGCGGGGGGTGGCGATACGCAGTATTTT.

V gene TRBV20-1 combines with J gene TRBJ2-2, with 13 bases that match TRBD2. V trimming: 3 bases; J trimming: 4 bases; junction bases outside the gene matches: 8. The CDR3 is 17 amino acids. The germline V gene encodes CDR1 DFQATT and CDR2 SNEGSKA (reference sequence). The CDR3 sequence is CSASPLLAGGPTGELFF. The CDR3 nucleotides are TGCAGTGCTAGTCCTCTACTAGCGGGAGGGCCCACCGGGGAGCTGTTTTTT.

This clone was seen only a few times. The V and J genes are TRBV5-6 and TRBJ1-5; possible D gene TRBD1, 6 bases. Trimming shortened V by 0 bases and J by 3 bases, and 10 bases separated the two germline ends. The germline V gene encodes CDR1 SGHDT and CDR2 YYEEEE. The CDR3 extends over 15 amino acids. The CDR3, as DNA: TGTGCCAGCAGCTTGGGATCAGGGGCCAATCAGCCCCAGCATTTT. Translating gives CASSLGSGANQPQHF.

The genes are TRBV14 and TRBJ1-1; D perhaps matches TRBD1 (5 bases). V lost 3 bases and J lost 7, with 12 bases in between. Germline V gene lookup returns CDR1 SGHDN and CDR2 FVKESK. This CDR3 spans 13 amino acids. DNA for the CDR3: TGTGCCAGCAGCCAGGGCTCTCAGGGTGAAGCTTTCTTT. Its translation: CASSQGSQGEAFF.

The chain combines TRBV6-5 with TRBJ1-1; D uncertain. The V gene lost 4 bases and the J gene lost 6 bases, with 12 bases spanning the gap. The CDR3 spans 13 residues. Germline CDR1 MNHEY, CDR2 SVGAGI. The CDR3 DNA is TGTGCCAGCAGTTCCGGGAATCGACCTGAAGCTTTCTTT. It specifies CASSSGNRPEAFF.